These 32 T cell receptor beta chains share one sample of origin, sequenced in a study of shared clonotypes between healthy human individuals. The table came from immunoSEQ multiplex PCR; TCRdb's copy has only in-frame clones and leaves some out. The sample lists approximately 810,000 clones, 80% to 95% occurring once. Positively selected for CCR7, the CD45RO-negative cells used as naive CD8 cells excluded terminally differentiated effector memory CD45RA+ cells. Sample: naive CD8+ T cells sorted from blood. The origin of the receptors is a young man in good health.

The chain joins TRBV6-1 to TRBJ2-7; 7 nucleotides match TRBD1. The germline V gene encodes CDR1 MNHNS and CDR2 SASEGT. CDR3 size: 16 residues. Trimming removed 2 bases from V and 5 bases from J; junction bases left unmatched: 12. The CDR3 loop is CASSERESTGQNEQYF. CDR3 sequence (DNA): TGTGCCAGCAGTGAAAGGGAGTCGACAGGGCAAAACGAGCAGTACTTC.

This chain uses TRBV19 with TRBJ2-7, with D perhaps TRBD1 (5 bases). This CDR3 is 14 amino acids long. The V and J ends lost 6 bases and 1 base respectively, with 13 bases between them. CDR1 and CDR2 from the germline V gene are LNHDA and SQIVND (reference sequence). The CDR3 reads CASSLKKGSYEQYF. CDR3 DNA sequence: TGTGCCAGTAGCCTCAAGAAGGGGTCCTACGAGCAGTACTTC.

For the CDR3, the DNA is TGTGCCAGCGAGGGGGCCTACGAGCAGTACTTC. Amino acids: CASEGAYEQYF. V is TRBV25-1 and J is TRBJ2-7; possible D gene TRBD1, 6 bases. The germline V gene has CDR1 MGHDK and CDR2 SYGVNS. Trimming left V 8 bases short and J 2 bases short, with 7 bases between. The CDR3 contains 11 residues.

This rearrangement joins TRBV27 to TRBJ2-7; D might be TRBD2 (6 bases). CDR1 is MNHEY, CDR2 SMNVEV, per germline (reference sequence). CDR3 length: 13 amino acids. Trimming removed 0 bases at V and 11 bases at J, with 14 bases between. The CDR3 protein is CASSLSLGLGEYF. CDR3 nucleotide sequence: TGTGCCAGCAGTTTATCCCTGGGACTGGGAGAGTACTTC.

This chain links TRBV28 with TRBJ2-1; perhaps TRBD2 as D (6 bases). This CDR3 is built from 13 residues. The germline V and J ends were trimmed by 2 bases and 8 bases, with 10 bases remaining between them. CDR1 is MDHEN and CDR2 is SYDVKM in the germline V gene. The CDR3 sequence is CASSLQGGDEQFF. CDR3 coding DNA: TGTGCCAGCAGTTTACAGGGAGGTGATGAGCAGTTCTTC.

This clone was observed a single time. The CDR3 coding sequence is TGTGCCAGTCTAGCGGGAGGGATCCAAGAGACCCAGTACTTC. It yields the protein CASLAGGIQETQYF. The chain combines TRBV7-8 with TRBJ2-5; 12 bases agree with TRBD2. Germline CDR1 and CDR2: SGHVS and FQNEAQ. V dropped 9 bases and J dropped 1; count of bases not matched to a gene: 3. This CDR3 is built from 14 residues.

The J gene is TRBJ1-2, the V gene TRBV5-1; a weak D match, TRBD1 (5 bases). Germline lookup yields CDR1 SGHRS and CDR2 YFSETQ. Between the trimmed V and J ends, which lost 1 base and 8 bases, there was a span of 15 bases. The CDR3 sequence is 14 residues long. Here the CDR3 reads CASSLSGGAEGYTF. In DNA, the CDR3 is TGCGCCAGCAGCTTGTCAGGAGGGGCAGAAGGCTACACCTTC.

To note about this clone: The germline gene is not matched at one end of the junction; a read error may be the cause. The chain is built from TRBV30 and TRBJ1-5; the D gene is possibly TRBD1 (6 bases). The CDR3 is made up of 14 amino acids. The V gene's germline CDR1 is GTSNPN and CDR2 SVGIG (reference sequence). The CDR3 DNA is TGTGCCCGGAGTGTACCGCAGGGGCGTCAGCCCCAGCATTTT. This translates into CARSVPQGRQPQHF. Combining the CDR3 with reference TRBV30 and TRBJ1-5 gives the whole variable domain SQTIHQWPATLVQPVGSPLSLECTVEGTSNPNLYWYRQAAGRGLQLLFYSVGIGQISSEVPQNLSASRPQDRQFILSSKKLLLSDSGFYLCARSVPQGRQPQHFGDGTRLSIL.

DNA for the CDR3: TGTGCCAGCAGCTTAGCGGGTGGAGCGGCCTATGGCTACACCTTC. Its protein product is CASSLAGGAAYGYTF. This chain joins TRBV7-6 and TRBJ1-2; D is unresolved. Germline V lookup: CDR1 SGHVS, CDR2 FNYEAQ. This CDR3 is 15 amino acids long. The V end was cut by 0 bases, the J end by 4 bases, with 12 bases between.

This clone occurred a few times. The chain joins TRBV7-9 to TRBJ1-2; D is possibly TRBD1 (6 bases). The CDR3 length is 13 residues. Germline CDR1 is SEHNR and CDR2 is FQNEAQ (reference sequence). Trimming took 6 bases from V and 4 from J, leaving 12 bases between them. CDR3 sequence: CASSNAGAYGYTF. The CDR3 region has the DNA TGTGCCAGCAGTAACGCAGGGGCCTATGGCTACACCTTC.

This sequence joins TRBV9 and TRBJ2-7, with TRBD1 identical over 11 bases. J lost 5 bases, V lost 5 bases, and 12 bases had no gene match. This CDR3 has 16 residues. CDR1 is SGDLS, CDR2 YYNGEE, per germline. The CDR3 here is CASSETPGQGVDEQYF. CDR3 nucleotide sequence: TGTGCCAGCAGTGAGACACCGGGACAGGGGGTCGACGAGCAGTACTTC. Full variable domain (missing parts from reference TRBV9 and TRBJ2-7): DSGVTQTPKHLITATGQRVTLRCSPRSGDLSVYWYQQSLDQGLQFLIQYYNGEERAKGNILERFSAQQFPDLHSELNLSSLELGDSALYFCASSETPGQGVDEQYFGPGTRLTVT.

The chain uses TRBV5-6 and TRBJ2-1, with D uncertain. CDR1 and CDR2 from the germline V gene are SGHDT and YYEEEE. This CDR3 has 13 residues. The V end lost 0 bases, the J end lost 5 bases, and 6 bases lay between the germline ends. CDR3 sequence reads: CASSLDFDNEQFF. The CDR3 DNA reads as TGTGCCAGCAGCTTGGATTTTGACAATGAGCAGTTCTTC.

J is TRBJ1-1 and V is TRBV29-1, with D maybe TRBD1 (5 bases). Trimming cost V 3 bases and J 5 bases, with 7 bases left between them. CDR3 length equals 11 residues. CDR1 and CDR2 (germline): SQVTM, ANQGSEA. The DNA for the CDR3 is TGCAGCGTTGACCCAGGGACTGAAGCTTTCTTT. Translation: CSVDPGTEAFF.

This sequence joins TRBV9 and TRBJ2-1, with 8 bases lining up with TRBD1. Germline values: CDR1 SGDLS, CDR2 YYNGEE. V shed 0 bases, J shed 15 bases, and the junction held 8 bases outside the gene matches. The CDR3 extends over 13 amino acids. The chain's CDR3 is CASSVDGTGKRFF. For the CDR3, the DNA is TGTGCCAGCAGCGTAGATGGGACAGGTAAGCGGTTCTTC.

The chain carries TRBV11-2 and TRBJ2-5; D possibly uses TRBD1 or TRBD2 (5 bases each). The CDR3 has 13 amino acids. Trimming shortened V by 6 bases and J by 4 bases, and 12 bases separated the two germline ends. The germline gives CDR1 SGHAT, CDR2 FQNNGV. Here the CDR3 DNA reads TGTGCCAGCAGGCCAACAGGACTAGAGACCCAGTACTTC. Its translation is CASRPTGLETQYF.

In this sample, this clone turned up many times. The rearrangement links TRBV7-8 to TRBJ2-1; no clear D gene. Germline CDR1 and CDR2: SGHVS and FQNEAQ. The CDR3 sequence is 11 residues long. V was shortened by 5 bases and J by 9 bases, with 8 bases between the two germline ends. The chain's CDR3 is CASSHKSEQFF. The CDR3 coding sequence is TGTGCCAGCAGCCACAAAAGTGAGCAGTTCTTC.

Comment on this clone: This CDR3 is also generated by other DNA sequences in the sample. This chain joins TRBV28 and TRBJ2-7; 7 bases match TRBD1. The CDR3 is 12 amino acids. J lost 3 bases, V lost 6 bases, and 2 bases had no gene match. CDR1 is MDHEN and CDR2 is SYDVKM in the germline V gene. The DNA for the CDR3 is TGTGCCAGCAGCGGGGACAGCTACGAGCAGTACTTC. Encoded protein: CASSGDSYEQYF.

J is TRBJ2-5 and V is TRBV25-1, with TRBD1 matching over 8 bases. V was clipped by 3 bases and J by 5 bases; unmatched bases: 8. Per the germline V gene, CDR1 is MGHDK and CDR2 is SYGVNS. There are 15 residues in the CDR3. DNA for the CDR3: TGTGCCAGCAGTGACGAACAGGGGGAAATGGAGACCCAGTACTTC. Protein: CASSDEQGEMETQYF.

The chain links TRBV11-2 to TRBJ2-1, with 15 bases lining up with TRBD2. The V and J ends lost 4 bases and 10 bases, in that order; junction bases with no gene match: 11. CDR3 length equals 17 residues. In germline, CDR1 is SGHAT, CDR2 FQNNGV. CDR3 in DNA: TGTGCCAGCAGCTCTAGGGCGGGGACTAGCGGGAGGTGGGAGCAGTTCTTC. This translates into CASSSRAGTSGRWEQFF.

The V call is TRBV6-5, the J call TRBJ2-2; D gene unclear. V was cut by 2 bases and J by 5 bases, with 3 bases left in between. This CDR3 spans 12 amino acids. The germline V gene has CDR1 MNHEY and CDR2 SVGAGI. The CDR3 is CASSYQTGELFF. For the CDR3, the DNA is TGTGCCAGCAGTTACCAAACCGGGGAGCTGTTTTTT.

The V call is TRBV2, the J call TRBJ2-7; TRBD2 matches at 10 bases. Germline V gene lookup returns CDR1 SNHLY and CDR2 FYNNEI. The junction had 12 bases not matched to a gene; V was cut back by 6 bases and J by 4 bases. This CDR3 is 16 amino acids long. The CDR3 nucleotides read TGTGCCAGCAGGCGGGGGGCTCTAGCGGGAGCTTACGAGCAGTACTTC. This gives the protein CASRRGALAGAYEQYF.

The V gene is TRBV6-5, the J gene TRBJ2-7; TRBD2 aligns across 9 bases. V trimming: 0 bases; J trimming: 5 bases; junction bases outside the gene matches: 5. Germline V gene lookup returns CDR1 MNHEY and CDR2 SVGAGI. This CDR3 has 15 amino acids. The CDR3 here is CASSYSTSGFNEQYF. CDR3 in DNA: TGTGCCAGCAGTTACTCGACTAGCGGCTTCAACGAGCAGTACTTC.

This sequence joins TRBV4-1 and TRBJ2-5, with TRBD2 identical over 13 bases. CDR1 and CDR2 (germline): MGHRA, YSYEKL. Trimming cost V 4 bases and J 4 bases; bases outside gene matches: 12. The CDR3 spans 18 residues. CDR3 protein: CASSPSGLAGERAETQYF. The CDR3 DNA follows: TGCGCCAGCAGCCCAAGTGGACTAGCGGGAGAACGGGCAGAGACCCAGTACTTC.

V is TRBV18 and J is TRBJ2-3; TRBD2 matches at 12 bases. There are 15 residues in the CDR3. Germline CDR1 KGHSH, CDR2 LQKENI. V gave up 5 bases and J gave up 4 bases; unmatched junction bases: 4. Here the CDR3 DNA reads TGTGCCAGCTCAGCGACTAGCGGGAGCGCAGATACGCAGTATTTT. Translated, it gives CASSATSGSADTQYF.

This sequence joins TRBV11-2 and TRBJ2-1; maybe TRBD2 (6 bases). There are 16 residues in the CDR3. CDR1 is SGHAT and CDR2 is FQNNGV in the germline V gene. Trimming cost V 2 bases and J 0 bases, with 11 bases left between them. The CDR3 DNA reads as TGTGCCAGCAGCTTATATGCGGGGAGCTCCTACAATGAGCAGTTCTTC. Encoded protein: CASSLYAGSSYNEQFF.

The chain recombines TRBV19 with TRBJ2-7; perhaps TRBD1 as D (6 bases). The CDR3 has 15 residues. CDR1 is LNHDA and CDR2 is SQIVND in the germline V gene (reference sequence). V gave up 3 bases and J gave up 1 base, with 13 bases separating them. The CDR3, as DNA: TGTGCCAGTAGTATCCGTGGGACAACGTCCTACGAGCAGTACTTC. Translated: CASSIRGTTSYEQYF.

The chain's CDR3 is CASSFRDPYEQYF. CDR3 DNA sequence: TGTGCCAGCAGTTTCAGGGACCCCTACGAGCAGTACTTC. J is TRBJ2-7 and V is TRBV27; D is possibly TRBD1 or TRBD2 (5 bases each). This CDR3 has 13 amino acids. Looked up from germline, CDR1 is MNHEY and CDR2 is SMNVEV (reference sequence). V lost 3 bases and J 2 bases, leaving 8 bases between the germline ends.

This CDR3 reads CASSSASDRVNTEAFF. The DNA of the CDR3 is TGTGCCAGCAGTTCGGCCTCGGACAGGGTGAACACTGAAGCTTTCTTT. V is TRBV27 and J is TRBJ1-1; 8 nucleotides agree with TRBD1. This CDR3 region has 16 residues. Germline-derived CDR1 and CDR2 are MNHEY and SMNVEV (reference sequence). The junction had 7 bases not matched to a gene; V was cut back by 4 bases and J by 0 bases.

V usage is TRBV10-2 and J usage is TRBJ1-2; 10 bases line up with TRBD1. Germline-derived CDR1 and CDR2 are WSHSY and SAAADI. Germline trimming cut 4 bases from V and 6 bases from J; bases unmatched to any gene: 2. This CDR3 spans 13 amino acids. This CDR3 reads CASSVGQGDGYTF. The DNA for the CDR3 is TGCGCCAGCAGTGTAGGACAGGGGGATGGCTACACCTTC.

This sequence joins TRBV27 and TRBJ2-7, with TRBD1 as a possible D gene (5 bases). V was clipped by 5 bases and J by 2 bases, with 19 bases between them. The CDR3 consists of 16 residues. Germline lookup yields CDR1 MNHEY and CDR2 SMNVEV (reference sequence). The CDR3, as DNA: TGTGCCAGCAGTCAACTTCAGGGTGAAACTGCCTACGAGCAGTACTTC. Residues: CASSQLQGETAYEQYF.

CDR3 protein: CASSLEAGSHYEQYF. CDR3 bases: TGTGCCAGCAGCTTAGAAGCAGGGTCCCACTACGAGCAGTACTTC. This chain uses TRBV7-2 with TRBJ2-7; D is possibly TRBD1 (5 bases). Germline loops: CDR1 SGHTA, CDR2 FQGNSA. CDR3 length: 15 amino acids. Trimming removed 1 base at V and 3 bases at J, with 13 bases between.

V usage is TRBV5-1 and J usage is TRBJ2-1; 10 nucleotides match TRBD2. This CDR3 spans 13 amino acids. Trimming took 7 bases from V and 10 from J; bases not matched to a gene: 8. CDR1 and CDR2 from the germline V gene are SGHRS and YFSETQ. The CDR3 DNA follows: TGCGCCAGCGCCTCGGGACTAGCGATCGAGCAGTTCTTC. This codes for CASASGLAIEQFF.